Listed below are T cell receptor beta chains from one sample, sequenced in a study of cytomegalovirus exposure and HLA in healthy donors. Profiled with immunoSEQ multiplex PCR; TCRdb holds only in-frame clones, not every one. The data hold 150,000 to 200,000 clones, with less than 80% observed a single time. The sequenced sample consisted of PBMCs. Receptors were obtained from a man aged 35 to 55 in good health and CMV-seronegative. Both conserved end residues are part of each CDR3. Fields, in order: V gene, D gene, J gene, clone size, CDR3 DNA, CDR3 protein. D genes are given only for firm matches. A clone size is listed for some rows: how often the clone was seen (once, few, many), or a class if it is expanded.

>TRBV6-6|NA|TRBJ2-1|NA
TGTGCCAGCAGTCTGGGGGCTCCTCCCTCCAATGAGCAGTTCTTC
CASSLGAPPSNEQFF
>TRBV27|TRBD1|TRBJ2-3|NA
TGTGCCAGCAGCCCGGTCCAGGGACAGGTGTTTAGTAGCACAGATACGCAGTATTTT
CASSPVQGQVFSSTDTQYF
>TRBV29-1|NA|TRBJ2-4|NA
TGCAGCGTTAGGGGGACCCTAGCCAAAAACAGTCAGTACTTC
CSVRGTLAKNSQYF
>TRBV6-1|NA|TRBJ2-2|NA
TGTGCCAGCAGCCAAGAACTATACACCGGGGAGCTGTTTTTT
CASSQELYTGELFF
>TRBV2|NA|TRBJ1-1|NA
TGTGCCAGCAGTGAACTTATAGGGGGAGAGACTGAAGCTTTCTTT
CASSELIGGETEAFF
>TRBV4-1|TRBD2|TRBJ2-7|few
TGCGCCAGCAGCCAAGATACGGGAGGGCCAGTCGAGCAGTACTTC
CASSQDTGGPVEQYF
>TRBV6-1|TRBD1|TRBJ1-2|NA
TGTGCCAGCAGTGAAGCGCTTCGAGGGGGTCTTGGACAGGGGCCGACCCCTTATGGCTACACCTTC
CASSEALRGGLGQGPTPYGYTF
>TRBV30|NA|TRBJ2-7|NA
TGTGCCTACACACCTCTACTACCCTCCTACGAGCAGTACTTC
CAYTPLLPSYEQYF
>TRBV30|TRBD1|TRBJ1-4|NA
TGTGCCTGGAGTGCAAAACAAACAGGGGGGAACGAAAAACTGTTTTTT
CAWSAKQTGGNEKLFF
>TRBV19|NA|TRBJ2-5|NA
TGTGCCAGTAGTATAGACCTTGGGGCCCAGAGGGAGACCCAGTACTTC
CASSIDLGAQRETQYF
>TRBV29-1|TRBD1|TRBJ1-2|NA
TGCAGCGTTGAAGAGACGGTACAGGGGGCAGACGGCTACACCTTC
CSVEETVQGADGYTF